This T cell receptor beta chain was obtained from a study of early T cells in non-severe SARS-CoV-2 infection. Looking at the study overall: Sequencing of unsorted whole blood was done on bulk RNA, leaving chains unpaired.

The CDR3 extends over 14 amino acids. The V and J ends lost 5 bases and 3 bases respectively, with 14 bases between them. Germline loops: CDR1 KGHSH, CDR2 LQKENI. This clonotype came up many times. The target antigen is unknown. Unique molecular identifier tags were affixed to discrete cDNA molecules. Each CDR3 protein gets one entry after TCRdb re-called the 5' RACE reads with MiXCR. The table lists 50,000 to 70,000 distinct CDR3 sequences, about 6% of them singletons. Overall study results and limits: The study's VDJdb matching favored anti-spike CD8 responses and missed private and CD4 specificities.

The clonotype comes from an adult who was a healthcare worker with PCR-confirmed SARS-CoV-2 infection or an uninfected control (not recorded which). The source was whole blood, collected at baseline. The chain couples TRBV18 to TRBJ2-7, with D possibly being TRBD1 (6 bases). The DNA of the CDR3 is TGTGCCAGCTCAGAGTATCAGGGGTTCTACGAGCAGTACTTC. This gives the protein CASSEYQGFYEQYF.